The next 3 T cell receptor beta chains were all read from a single sample in a study of T cells expressing NK-cell markers. TCRdb re-called the 5' RACE reads, yielding one record per CDR3 amino acid sequence without DNA. Its clone listing holds 150,000 to 200,000 distinct CDR3 sequences. Sequencing input: blood T cells: a sorted CD56 or NKG2C T cell subset, CD4+ or CD8+ T cells, or bulk PBMC T cells (not recorded which). These TCRs come from a man aged 18-70 years in good health.

The V gene is TRBV28, the J gene TRBJ2-5; the D gene TCRdb calls, TRBD1, cannot be checked with no DNA. CDR1 is MDHEN and CDR2 is SYDVKM in the germline V gene. The CDR3 has 13 residues. CDR3: CASQDRAQETQYF.

The V call is TRBV19, the J call TRBJ2-3; the TCRdb D gene call, TRBD2, has no DNA to confirm it. Germline V gene lookup returns CDR1 LNHDA and CDR2 SQIVND (reference sequence). The CDR3 totals 17 residues. The CDR3 loop is CASSIILAGGWTDTQYF.

The chain uses TRBV6-1 and TRBJ1-2; the TCRdb call, TRBD1, lacks DNA for checking. The CDR3 covers 15 residues. CDR1 MNHNS and CDR2 SASEGT come from the germline V gene. CDR3 protein: CASSELGQPKYGYTF.